This T cell receptor (beta chain) is from a study of blood T cells in healthy people across ages. The extraction recovered at least 5.5 micrograms of total RNA per sample. V lost 3 bases, J lost 4 bases, and 9 bases lay in between. CDR1 SGHVT and CDR2 SQSDAQ come from the germline V gene. This CDR3 has 14 amino acids. Alongside a J-beta primer mix, a sample-barcoded 5' primer served in a second PCR lasting roughly 7 to 12 cycles. From the 5' RACE reads, TCRdb called clonotypes with MiXCR, one entry per CDR3 protein. The sample carries almost 800,000 distinct CDR3 sequences, 55% to 75% recorded once. J is TRBJ1-4 and V is TRBV7-4; D is uncertain. Sequenced material: blood. This sequence was found in a man aged 25-45 years in good health. DNA of the CDR3: TGTGCCAGCAGCTTTGGGCGGATTAATGAAAAACTGTTTTTT. Protein sequence: CASSFGRINEKLFF.